This TCR beta chain stems from a study of blood T cell repertoires in COVID-19. On the study more broadly: Sites in the United States, Italy and Spain provided acute and convalescent COVID-19 samples. Sources were T cells, B-cell-depleted T cells, or PBMCs; the material itself was cDNA or gDNA.

This clone showed up just a few times. Sequence at one end of the junction differs from germline and may be a read error. Clones were sequenced by immunoSEQ multiplex PCR, and TCRdb holds only the in-frame ones, with some missing. The sample lists fewer than 200,000 clones, 81% occurring once. Participants were aged roughly 18 to 90 years, lived in around 25 US areas, and enrolled virtually. Researchers sorted participants into cohorts using their self-reported clinical history. In germline, CDR1 is SGHTA, CDR2 FQGNSA. The CDR3 sequence is 14 residues long. This TCR was sampled from a middle-aged woman with acute COVID-19. The sequenced material came from PBMCs or T cells enriched from blood (not recorded which). The rearrangement links TRBV7-2 to TRBJ1-2, with D perhaps matching TRBD1 (5 bases). CDR3 coding DNA: TGTGCCAGCAGCCTAGCCTTTGGGGCCTATGGCTACACCTTC. The encoded protein is CASSLAFGAYGYTF.